This entry features one TCR beta chain sequence. The antigen remains undetermined. This sample was included in a study of beta chain features in type 1 diabetes. Study observations and caveats: Shorter TCRB CDR3s, moderately but significantly so, were found in Type 1 diabetes patients in all four CD4+ subsets.

Germline V gene lookup returns CDR1 SGHVS and CDR2 FQNEAQ. V was trimmed by 2 bases and J by 4 bases, leaving 15 bases between them. This CDR3 is built from 15 residues. Every bit of the isolated RNA underwent reverse transcription, so sequencing read expressed TCRB transcripts. Using immunoSEQ multiplex PCR, the repertoire was profiled, and TCRdb retains in-frame clones only, with some absent. The sample lists fewer than 18,000 clones; 60% to 80% were seen once. The chain carries TRBV7-8 and TRBJ2-7; possible D gene TRBD2, 5 bases. The TCR comes from a woman aged 18-29 years with type 1 diabetes. Sequenced material: stem cell memory CD4+ T cells from blood. The CDR3 loop reads CASSLMGTGRYEQYF. In DNA form, the CDR3 reads TGTGCCAGCAGCTTAATGGGAACGGGAAGGTACGAGCAGTACTTC.